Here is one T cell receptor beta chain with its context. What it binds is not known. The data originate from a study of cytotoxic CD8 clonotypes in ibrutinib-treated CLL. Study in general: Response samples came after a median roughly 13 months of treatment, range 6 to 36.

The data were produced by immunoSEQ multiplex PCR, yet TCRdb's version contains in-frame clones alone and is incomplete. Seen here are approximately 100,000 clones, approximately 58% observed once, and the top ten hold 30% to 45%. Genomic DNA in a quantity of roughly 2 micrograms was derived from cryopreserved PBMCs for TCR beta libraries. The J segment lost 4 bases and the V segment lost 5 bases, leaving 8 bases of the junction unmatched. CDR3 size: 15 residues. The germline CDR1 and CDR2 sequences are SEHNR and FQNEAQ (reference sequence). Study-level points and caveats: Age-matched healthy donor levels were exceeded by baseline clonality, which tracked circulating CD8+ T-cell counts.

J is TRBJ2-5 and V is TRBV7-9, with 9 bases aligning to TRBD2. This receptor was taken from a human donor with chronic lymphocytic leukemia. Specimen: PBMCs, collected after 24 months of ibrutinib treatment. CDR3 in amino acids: CASSVWRGGAETQYF. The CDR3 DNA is TGTGCCAGCAGCGTCTGGCGGGGGGGCGCAGAGACCCAGTACTTC.